Included here is one TCR beta chain sequence, with context. Its antigen is currently unknown. This sample was included in a study of cytomegalovirus exposure and HLA in healthy donors. Study conclusions and caveats: CMV serostatus was the sole immune exposure data available. Other equally common chains were less clonally expanded than HLA-associated TCR beta chains, a later analysis showed. What TCR beta sequences reportedly achieved was accurate prediction of HLA-A and HLA-B alleles in most subjects. Indistinguishability led to the exclusion of some V segments, TRBV6-2 and TRBV6-3 included.

Both 60 Vbeta primers and 13 Jbeta primers went into the PCR. TCRdb's copy holds only in-frame clones and misses some; the assay was immunoSEQ multiplex PCR. This sample yields almost 200,000 clones, of which 75% to 85% are seen a single time; about 2.3% belongs to the top ten. Germline V gives CDR1 MNHEY, CDR2 SMNVEV (reference sequence). The CDR3 consists of 15 residues. V was pared by 5 bases and J by 0 bases, with 10 bases between. V usage is TRBV27 and J usage is TRBJ1-4, with D unclear. The sequencing input was PBMCs. The origin of this receptor is a woman aged 45-65 years in good health and CMV-seronegative. The CDR3 region has the DNA TGTGCCAGCAGTCCCTACTCTGCAACTAATGAAAAACTGTTTTTT. It encodes CASSPYSATNEKLFF.